The entry below gives a single T cell receptor (beta chain) sequence along with its context. Its target is unknown. Deletions cut 3 bases from V and 13 bases from J, with 15 bases between. Germline-derived CDR1 and CDR2 are WNHNN and SYGVQD (reference sequence). The CDR3 contains 12 residues. This sample was taken from a study of shared clonotypes between healthy human individuals. Study at large: There were three CD4 naive, three CD4 memory, two CD8 naive and one CD8 memory plates per donor.

Naive-designated CD8 cells lacked CD45RO, were positively enriched for CCR7, and omitted terminally differentiated effector memory CD45RA+ cells. Sequenced by immunoSEQ multiplex PCR; TCRdb stores in-frame clones only, minus some. The sample consists of around 2.1 million clones, more than 85% of them appearing once. Regarding the study as a whole: Compared with clonotypes that all four donors shared, non-shared clonotypes had lower generation probabilities. Larger richness was generally estimated for naive than memory subsets.

The sample consisted of naive CD8+ T cells from PBMCs. The J gene is TRBJ1-1, the V gene TRBV10-1; no definite D call. The TCR sequence derives from a man younger than 30 in good health. Some clones in this sample may be carry-over from other donors' samples. The CDR3 protein is CASSEGGPEVFF. The DNA for the CDR3 is TGCGCCAGCAGTGAAGGCGGCCCGGAGGTTTTCTTT.